Shown below are 9 T cell receptor beta chains from a single sample sequenced in a study of blood T cell repertoires in COVID-19. The method was immunoSEQ multiplex PCR; TCRdb's version includes in-frame clones alone and lacks a portion of them. The sample yields just over 95,000 clones, 90% seen once. Material: peripheral blood. These receptors all come from a man aged 60 to 75 with acute or convalescent COVID-19.

V usage is TRBV6-5 and J usage is TRBJ1-2; TRBD1 agrees at 9 bases. The length of the CDR3 is 16 residues. CDR1 and CDR2 from the germline V gene are MNHEY and SVGAGI. Trimming removed 3 bases from V and 3 bases from J; junction bases left unmatched: 8. This chain's CDR3 is CASSYDRGRWDYGYTF. In nucleotides, the CDR3 is TGTGCCAGCAGTTATGACAGGGGGAGGTGGGACTATGGCTACACCTTC.

This clone was detected once. The chain couples TRBV12-3 or TRBV12-4 to TRBJ2-3; a possible D gene is TRBD2 (6 bases). CDR3 length: 13 amino acids. The V end was cut by 1 base, the J end by 6 bases, with 8 bases between. The CDR3 nucleotides are TGTGCCAGCAGTTTAGGGGAGGCGGATACGCAGTATTTT. Protein sequence: CASSLGEADTQYF.

This chain joins TRBV6-5 and TRBJ1-1; D gene unclear. Germline CDR1 is MNHEY and CDR2 is SVGAGI. The CDR3 length is 14 residues. Trimming stripped 4 bases from V and 0 bases from J, with 9 bases between. Written as DNA, the CDR3 is TGTGCCAGCAGTTTCCCGTCGGTGAACACTGAAGCTTTCTTT. As protein: CASSFPSVNTEAFF.

This rearrangement joins TRBV19 to TRBJ2-5; TRBD2 matches 11 bases. V shed 3 bases, J shed 5 bases, and the junction held 5 bases outside the gene matches. The CDR3 sequence is 15 residues long. The germline gives CDR1 LNHDA, CDR2 SQIVND (reference sequence). DNA of the CDR3: TGTGCCAGTAGTATTGGAAGGACTAGCGGGGAGACCCAGTACTTC. This codes for CASSIGRTSGETQYF.

The V and J genes are TRBV5-1 and TRBJ1-1; D is perhaps TRBD1 (6 bases). The CDR3 loop spans 14 amino acids. CDR1 and CDR2 (germline): SGHRS, YFSETQ. V dropped 4 bases and J dropped 4 bases, with 14 bases sitting between them. The CDR3 region is CASSQAGVGTEAFF. CDR3 nucleotides: TGCGCCAGCAGCCAAGCAGGGGTGGGCACTGAAGCTTTCTTT.

The chain is built from TRBV3-1 (or the pseudogene TRBV3-2) and TRBJ1-6; D not certain. Germline lookup yields CDR1 LGHDT and CDR2 YNNKEL (reference sequence). V was shortened by 0 bases and J by 9 bases, with 15 bases between the two germline ends. This CDR3 is 16 amino acids long. The CDR3 sequence is CASSQDSLRGGSPLHF. The CDR3 DNA is TGTGCCAGCAGCCAAGACAGTCTGCGGGGAGGTTCACCCCTCCACTTT.

The chain uses TRBV6-5 and TRBJ1-1; TRBD1 might be the D (5 bases). The V gene's germline CDR1 is MNHEY and CDR2 SVGAGI. V lost 2 bases, J lost 4 bases, and 14 bases lay in between. This CDR3 contains 15 residues. The CDR3 DNA is TGTGCCAGCAGTTACGGGCCTCAGGGATCCACTGAAGCTTTCTTT. Protein: CASSYGPQGSTEAFF.

The V call is TRBV30, the J call TRBJ1-1; 9 bases are a match to TRBD1. Germline CDR1 is GTSNPN and CDR2 is SVGIG (reference sequence). Losses at the gene ends were 7 bases for V and 5 bases for J; bases not matched to a gene: 11. This CDR3 has 14 amino acids. In nucleotides, the CDR3 is TGTGCCTCGGACACGACGACAGGGGGAACTGAAGCTTTCTTT. Translated: CASDTTTGGTEAFF. Filled out from reference TRBV30 and TRBJ1-1, the complete variable domain reads SQTIHQWPATLVQPVGSPLSLECTVEGTSNPNLYWYRQAAGRGLQLLFYSVGIGQISSEVPQNLSASRPQDRQFILSSKKLLLSDSGFYLCASDTTTGGTEAFFGQGTRLTVV.

The chain uses TRBV3-1 (or the pseudogene TRBV3-2) and TRBJ1-6; 10 bases map to TRBD1. This CDR3 comprises 15 residues. CDR1 and CDR2 from the germline V gene are LGHDT and YNNKEL (reference sequence). Germline trimming cut 5 bases from V and 6 bases from J; bases unmatched to any gene: 4. CDR3 DNA sequence: TGTGCCAGCAGCGGGGGACAGGGGATTAATTCACCCCTCCACTTT. Translating it yields CASSGGQGINSPLHF.